Presented here are 10 T cell receptor beta chains from one specimen sequenced in a study of human T cells and chemical hapten exposure. Documented time point: healthy volunteer bleed at 6 weeks. Unseparated into fractions, whole blood served as the source from which total RNA was extracted. TCRdb called the RACE reads again in MiXCR, with one record for every CDR3 protein. This table has some 65,000 distinct CDR3 sequences, about 6.5% appearing once. Material for sequencing was whole blood. The receptors derive from a female donor in good health. Some clones in this sample may be carry-over from other donors' samples.

The rearrangement joins TRBV5-4 to TRBJ1-5; possible D gene TRBD1, 5 bases. Germline values: CDR1 SGHNT, CDR2 YYREEE (reference sequence). This CDR3 contains 14 residues. V lost 1 base and J 5 bases, leaving 10 bases between the germline ends. The CDR3 loop is CASSLWGTDQPQHF. In DNA form, the CDR3 reads TGTGCCAGCAGCTTGTGGGGGACGGATCAGCCCCAGCATTTT. Full variable domain (rest looked up from reference TRBV5-4 and TRBJ1-5): ETGVTQSPTHLIKTRGQQVTLRCSSQSGHNTVSWYQQALGQGPQFIFQYYREEENGRGNFPPRFSGLQFPNYSSELNVNALELDDSALYLCASSLWGTDQPQHFGDGTRLSIL.

The V gene is TRBV28, the J gene TRBJ2-7; perhaps TRBD2 as D (6 bases). With 5 bases removed from V and 2 bases from J, the gap between germline ends came to 22 bases. This CDR3 comprises 17 residues. Germline lookup yields CDR1 MDHEN and CDR2 SYDVKM. This CDR3 reads CASSLTAGFGITYEQYF. In nucleotides, the CDR3 is TGTGCCAGCAGTCTGACTGCGGGGTTCGGCATTACCTACGAGCAGTACTTC.

Ten or more counts support this clonotype. This chain uses TRBV9 with TRBJ1-1; D uncertain. This CDR3 contains 13 residues. From germline, CDR1 is SGDLS and CDR2 YYNGEE. V was pared by 3 bases and J by 9 bases, with 15 bases between. CDR3 nucleotide sequence: TGTGCCAGCAGCGCCCGCCTGGAGTCTCAAGCTTTCTTT. Translating it yields CASSARLESQAFF.

The rearrangement joins TRBV5-1 to TRBJ2-3, with 9 bases aligning to TRBD1. Germline V lookup: CDR1 SGHRS, CDR2 YFSETQ. V was pared by 3 bases and J by 4 bases, with 9 bases of the junction left unmatched. The CDR3 sequence is 16 residues long. This CDR3 reads CASSSPGQGPPDTQYF. The DNA of the CDR3 is TGCGCCAGCAGCTCTCCGGGACAGGGCCCCCCAGATACGCAGTATTTT.

Judged by abundance, this clonotype is medium-sized (0.01 to 0.1%). V gene TRBV2 combines with J gene TRBJ2-3; TRBD2 agrees at 11 bases. The germline CDR1 and CDR2 sequences are SNHLY and FYNNEI. V was pared by 6 bases and J by 2 bases, with 16 bases of the junction left unmatched. This CDR3 is 19 amino acids long. This chain's CDR3 is CASSATTTSGSPHTDTQYF. The DNA for the CDR3 is TGTGCCAGCAGCGCTACGACTACTAGCGGGAGCCCTCACACAGATACGCAGTATTTT. Full variable domain (missing parts from reference TRBV2 and TRBJ2-3): EPEVTQTPSHQVTQMGQEVILRCVPISNHLYFYWYRQILGQKVEFLVSFYNNEISEKSEIFDDQFSVERPDGSNFTLKIRSTKLEDSAMYFCASSATTTSGSPHTDTQYFGPGTRLTVL.

This clonotype was picked up many times. This rearrangement joins TRBV19 to TRBJ2-3; D is unclear. The germline gives CDR1 LNHDA, CDR2 SQIVND (reference sequence). The CDR3 is 13 residues long. The V end lost 6 bases, the J end lost 2 bases, and 9 bases lay between the germline ends. The CDR3 region is CASSGWHTDTQYF. The DNA of the CDR3 is TGTGCCAGTAGCGGGTGGCACACAGATACGCAGTATTTT.

This clonotype was picked up many times. The rearrangement joins TRBV6-1 to TRBJ1-2; a weak D match, TRBD1 (5 bases). CDR1 is MNHNS, CDR2 SASEGT, per germline. This CDR3 contains 15 residues. Trimming cost V 7 bases and J 3 bases, with 18 bases left between them. DNA for the CDR3: TGTGCCAGCAATAATTTTGCCAGGGCAGACTATGGCTACACCTTC. This codes for CASNNFARADYGYTF.

The chain has TRBV3-1 and TRBJ2-3; perhaps TRBD2 as D (5 bases). Trimming pared 4 bases from V and 4 bases from J, leaving 9 bases between. The germline V gene has CDR1 LGHDT and CDR2 YNNKEL (reference sequence). This CDR3 has 13 amino acids. CDR3 DNA: TGTGCCAGCAGCCCATCAGCGGCAGATACGCAGTATTTT. It encodes CASSPSAADTQYF.

There are many counts of this clonotype. The CDR3 is CASSLGSGTPNNQPQHF. The CDR3 nucleotides read TGTGCCAGCAGCTTAGGCTCCGGGACACCGAACAATCAGCCCCAGCATTTT. V usage is TRBV7-9 and J usage is TRBJ1-5; possibly TRBD1 for D (6 bases). The V gene's germline CDR1 is SEHNR and CDR2 FQNEAQ (reference sequence). Trimming left V 1 base short and J 3 bases short, with 16 bases between. The CDR3 has 17 residues.

This clonotype is termed medium-sized. The chain is built from TRBV7-9 and TRBJ2-6; no clear D. The ends were cut back, 0 bases at V and 1 base at J, with 7 bases in the middle. The CDR3 is made up of 16 amino acids. Looked up from germline, CDR1 is SEHNR and CDR2 is FQNEAQ (reference sequence). CDR3 protein: CASSLAMESGANVLTF. The CDR3 bases are TGTGCCAGCAGCTTAGCGATGGAGTCTGGGGCCAACGTCCTGACTTTC.